This TCR beta chain was documented in a study of blood T cell repertoires in COVID-19. The method was immunoSEQ multiplex PCR; TCRdb's version includes in-frame clones alone and lacks a portion of them. Of around 67,000 clones in the sample, around 90% were seen once. Trimming removed 7 bases from V and 5 bases from J, with 17 bases in between. The CDR3 is made up of 14 amino acids. CDR1 and CDR2 (germline): MNHNY, SVGAGI (reference sequence). This clonotype originated in a woman of 80 years or more with active or convalescent COVID-19. The chain employs TRBV6-6 and TRBJ1-1; TRBD1 might be the D (6 bases). Sequencing was performed on peripheral blood. CDR3 in amino acids: CASIQGQGWTEAFF. The CDR3 nucleotides are TGTGCCAGCATCCAGGGGCAGGGATGGACTGAAGCTTTCTTT.